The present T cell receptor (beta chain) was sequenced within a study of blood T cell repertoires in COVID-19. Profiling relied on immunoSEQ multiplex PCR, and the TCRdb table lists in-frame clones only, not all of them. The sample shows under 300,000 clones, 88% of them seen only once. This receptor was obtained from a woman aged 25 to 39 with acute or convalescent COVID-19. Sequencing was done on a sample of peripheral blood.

This chain's CDR3 is CATYGLAGSQETQYF. The CDR3 DNA sequence: TGTGCCACCTACGGACTAGCGGGTTCCCAAGAGACCCAGTACTTC. V gene TRBV2 combines with J gene TRBJ2-5; TRBD2 matches at 11 bases. Germline V gene lookup returns CDR1 SNHLY and CDR2 FYNNEI. The CDR3 is 15 amino acids. J lost 1 base, V lost 10 bases, and 8 bases had no gene match.